A single sample is the source of the 9 T cell receptor beta chains below, sequenced in a study of blood T cell repertoires in COVID-19. Data came from immunoSEQ multiplex PCR; TCRdb stores just in-frame clones and leaves some out. The sample gives 200,000 or so clones, 70% to 90% of which show up once; 3% to 4% is in the top ten. Specimen: PBMCs or T cells enriched from blood (not recorded which). The receptors were sampled from a woman in her thirties or forties with acute COVID-19.

The chain joins TRBV12-3 or TRBV12-4 to TRBJ1-1; the D is unclear. V was clipped by 6 bases and J by 5 bases, with 10 bases between them. This CDR3 spans 12 amino acids. The CDR3 loop is CASSPWPTEAFF. The CDR3 nucleotides read TGTGCCAGCAGCCCATGGCCGACTGAAGCTTTCTTT.

The chain uses TRBV25-1 and TRBJ2-3; 13 bases match TRBD2. Per the germline V gene, CDR1 is MGHDK and CDR2 is SYGVNS. This CDR3 contains 16 residues. Trimming at V came to 6 bases and at J to 3 bases, leaving 6 bases not matched to a gene. CDR3 residues: CASSEPGLAGTDTQYF. DNA for the CDR3: TGTGCCAGCAGCGAGCCGGGACTAGCGGGAACAGATACGCAGTATTTT.

This clone occurred once. The genes are TRBV11-2 and TRBJ1-3, with no clear D. There are 16 residues in the CDR3. V lost 1 base to trimming and J lost 6 bases, with 16 bases between them. Germline CDR1 reads SGHAT; CDR2 reads FQNNGV. The CDR3 DNA sequence: TGTGCCAGCAGCTTAGTAGTCGGAGGTTTGGAAAACACCATATATTTT. Amino acids: CASSLVVGGLENTIYF. Filled out from reference TRBV11-2 and TRBJ1-3, the complete variable domain reads EAGVAQSPRYKIIEKRQSVAFWCNPISGHATLYWYQQILGQGPKLLIQFQNNGVVDDSQLPKDRFSAERLKGVDSTLKIQPAKLEDSAVYLCASSLVVGGLENTIYFGEGSWLTVV.

V and J are TRBV7-2 and TRBJ2-2, with D unclear. V was pared by 5 bases and J by 6 bases, with 16 bases between. This CDR3 region has 15 residues. Germline CDR1 and CDR2: SGHTA and FQGNSA. In nucleotides, the CDR3 is TGTGCCAGCAGCCCATACGGCCAGCGATCCGGGGAGCTGTTTTTT. Encoded protein: CASSPYGQRSGELFF.

CDR3 loop: CASSSGQTYEQYF. CDR3 in DNA: TGTGCCAGCAGTTCCGGACAGACCTACGAGCAGTACTTC. The rearrangement joins TRBV28 to TRBJ2-7; the D gene is possibly TRBD1 (6 bases). This CDR3 has 13 amino acids. V lost 4 bases to trimming and J lost 2 bases, with 9 bases between them. CDR1 is MDHEN and CDR2 is SYDVKM in the germline V gene. Full variable domain (outside the CDR3, taken from reference TRBV28 and TRBJ2-7): DVKVTQSSRYLVKRTGEKVFLECVQDMDHENMFWYRQDPGLGLRLIYFSYDVKMKEKGDIPEGYSVSREKKERFSLILESASTNQTSMYLCASSSGQTYEQYFGPGTRLTVT.

The rearrangement uses TRBV9 and TRBJ2-1; D may be TRBD2 (6 bases). Germline values: CDR1 SGDLS, CDR2 YYNGEE. V dropped 4 bases and J dropped 5 bases, with 16 bases sitting between them. The CDR3 has 15 residues. As DNA, the CDR3 is TGTGCCAGCAGCCGGGAGACAGCCGGGGACAATGAGCAGTTCTTC. Residues: CASSRETAGDNEQFF.

V usage is TRBV6-6 and J usage is TRBJ2-5, with D tentatively TRBD1 (6 bases). CDR1 is MNHNY and CDR2 is SVGAGI in the germline V gene (reference sequence). The V and J ends lost 6 bases and 0 bases respectively, with 11 bases between them. The CDR3 runs 14 residues. The CDR3, as DNA: TGTGCCAGCAGGCCTACAGGGTACCAAGAGACCCAGTACTTC. Residues: CASRPTGYQETQYF.

The J gene is TRBJ1-5, the V gene TRBV24-1; TRBD1 might be the D (6 bases). The germline V and J ends were trimmed by 7 bases and 7 bases, with 16 bases remaining between them. Looked up from germline, CDR1 is KGHDR and CDR2 is SFDVKD. The CDR3 runs to 14 residues. The CDR3 here is CATRGAGGIQPQHF. The CDR3 region has the DNA TGTGCCACCAGGGGCGCGGGGGGCATACAGCCCCAGCATTTT.

The V and J genes are TRBV7-2 and TRBJ1-1, with 7 positions matching TRBD1. The CDR3 has 15 residues. With 1 base clipped from V and 6 bases from J, the junction kept 8 bases outside the gene matches. Germline assignment: CDR1 SGHTA and CDR2 FQGNSA. In nucleotides, the CDR3 is TGTGCCAGCAGCTTAGGGACAGGAACTAGGGCTGAAGCTTTCTTT. Protein product: CASSLGTGTRAEAFF.